These 23 T cell receptor beta chains were all obtained from the same sample, sequenced in a study of blood T cell repertoires in COVID-19. Produced via immunoSEQ multiplex PCR; TCRdb's table is partial and in-frame only. There are some 490,000 clones in the sample; 80% to 90% occur only once, and under 4% lies in the top ten. Sequenced input: peripheral blood. The receptors stem from a human donor in a cohort sampled during active COVID-19.

CDR3 residues: CASSVGLAGASAGELFF. CDR3 bases: TGTGCCAGCAGCGTAGGGCTAGCGGGAGCCTCCGCCGGGGAGCTGTTTTTT. The rearrangement uses TRBV9 and TRBJ2-2; 10 bases are shared with TRBD2. Germline trimming cut 0 bases from V and 6 bases from J; bases unmatched to any gene: 8. This CDR3 is 17 amino acids long. Germline values: CDR1 SGDLS, CDR2 YYNGEE.

The V and J genes are TRBV19 and TRBJ1-1; 8 bases agree with TRBD1. The junction had 11 bases not matched to a gene; V was cut back by 3 bases and J by 5 bases. This CDR3 has 16 amino acids. The germline V gene encodes CDR1 LNHDA and CDR2 SQIVND (reference sequence). The DNA for the CDR3 is TGTGCCAGTAGTATGGGGGCAGGGGGCGTCGGTACTGAAGCTTTCTTT. This sequence encodes CASSMGAGGVGTEAFF.

This sequence joins TRBV6-2 or TRBV6-3 and TRBJ1-1; D remains ambiguous. V shed 6 bases and J shed 0 bases, with 20 bases lying between them. Looked up from germline, CDR1 is MNHEY and CDR2 is SVGEGT. The CDR3 has 17 residues. Here the CDR3 reads CASSPTPRQIVNTEAFF. The CDR3 DNA follows: TGTGCCAGCAGCCCTACGCCTCGACAAATAGTGAACACTGAAGCTTTCTTT.

This rearrangement joins TRBV7-3 to TRBJ2-2, with TRBD1 matching over 9 bases. The CDR3 is 17 amino acids. V lost 5 bases and J lost 4; bases outside the gene matches: 11. Germline V gives CDR1 SGHTA, CDR2 FQGTGA. The CDR3 reads CASSPNTADRGTGELFF. In nucleotides, the CDR3 is TGTGCCAGCAGCCCTAACACAGCGGACAGGGGCACCGGGGAGCTGTTTTTT.

The rearrangement uses TRBV30 and TRBJ1-1, with TRBD1 matching over 9 bases. V lost 5 bases to trimming and J lost 5 bases; unmatched junction nucleotides: 9. This CDR3 contains 14 residues. Germline V lookup: CDR1 GTSNPN, CDR2 SVGIG (reference sequence). As DNA, the CDR3 is TGTGCCTGGGACCTCACAGGGGGCCGGACTGAAGCTTTCTTT. This encodes CAWDLTGGRTEAFF.

This chain connects TRBV15 to TRBJ2-1; 8 bases align to TRBD1. CDR3 length: 16 residues. J lost 3 bases, V lost 0 bases, and 4 bases had no gene match. Per germline, CDR1 LNHNV and CDR2 YYDKDF (reference sequence). DNA for the CDR3: TGTGCCACCAGCAGAGATTATGGGACAGGCTACAATGAGCAGTTCTTC. Its translation: CATSRDYGTGYNEQFF.

V is TRBV11-2 and J is TRBJ2-1; D remains unclear. The CDR3 sequence is 14 residues long. Germline CDR1 and CDR2: SGHAT and FQNNGV. The V end was cut by 3 bases, the J end by 5 bases, with 11 bases between. CDR3 sequence reads: CASSFGRQNNEQFF. For the CDR3, the DNA is TGTGCCAGCAGCTTCGGCAGGCAGAACAATGAGCAGTTCTTC.

This chain uses TRBV5-4 with TRBJ2-1; D unclear. The germline V and J ends were trimmed by 4 bases and 4 bases, with 12 bases remaining between them. The germline V gene has CDR1 SGHNT and CDR2 YYREEE (reference sequence). The CDR3 is 14 amino acids. CDR3 amino acids: CASSPSFRYNEQFF. The CDR3 bases are TGTGCCAGCAGCCCAAGCTTCCGTTACAATGAGCAGTTCTTC.

The rearrangement links TRBV7-9 to TRBJ1-1; D not resolved. The CDR3 is 14 residues long. Germline assignment: CDR1 SEHNR and CDR2 FQNEAQ (reference sequence). The V and J ends lost 5 bases and 4 bases respectively, with 14 bases between them. CDR3 DNA sequence: TGTGCCAGCAGCGGGAATCTGGAGGCCACTGAAGCTTTCTTT. Its protein product is CASSGNLEATEAFF. Drawing the rest from reference TRBV7-9 and TRBJ1-1, the complete variable domain is DTGVSQNPRHKITKRGQNVTFRCDPISEHNRLYWYRQTLGQGPEFLTYFQNEAQLEKSRLLSDRFSAERPKGSFSTLEIQRTEQGDSAMYLCASSGNLEATEAFFGQGTRLTVV.

The chain links TRBV20-1 to TRBJ2-7, with D perhaps matching TRBD2 (5 bases). Germline CDR1 and CDR2: DFQATT and SNEGSKA (reference sequence). This CDR3 is 11 amino acids long. Trimming pared 0 bases from V and 6 bases from J, leaving 6 bases between. This CDR3 is CSARDGIEQYF. In DNA form, the CDR3 reads TGCAGTGCTAGAGACGGGATCGAGCAGTACTTC.

This clone has more than one count but fewer than ten. The chain joins TRBV4-1 to TRBJ2-7; maybe TRBD1 (5 bases). V gave up 0 bases and J gave up 1 base, with 13 bases separating them. The CDR3 runs 16 residues. Germline V gives CDR1 MGHRA, CDR2 YSYEKL. CDR3 region: CASSQDRAGISYEQYF. CDR3 nucleotides: TGCGCCAGCAGCCAAGATCGGGCAGGGATATCCTACGAGCAGTACTTC.

The J gene is TRBJ2-3, the V gene TRBV4-3; 8 nucleotides line up with TRBD2. This CDR3 spans 15 amino acids. CDR1 and CDR2 from the germline V gene are LGHNA and YSLEER. V gave up 0 bases and J gave up 5 bases; unmatched junction bases: 4. The CDR3 DNA reads as TGCGCCAGCAGCCAAGATAGCGGGAATGAAGATACGCAGTATTTT. This encodes CASSQDSGNEDTQYF.

This rearrangement joins TRBV4-2 to TRBJ1-2; 7 nucleotides line up with TRBD1. V lost 0 bases and J lost 7; bases outside the gene matches: 11. CDR1 is LGHNA, CDR2 YNFKEQ, per germline. This CDR3 has 16 residues. CDR3 protein: CASSQDLTGPFGGYTF. CDR3 coding DNA: TGTGCCAGCAGCCAAGATCTGACAGGGCCTTTTGGTGGCTACACCTTC.

A single count supports this clone. The V gene is TRBV28, the J gene TRBJ1-1; TRBD1 might be the D (5 bases). V was shortened by 0 bases and J by 4 bases, with 12 bases between the two germline ends. This CDR3 has 15 amino acids. The V gene's germline CDR1 is MDHEN and CDR2 SYDVKM. DNA for the CDR3: TGTGCCAGCAGTTTATGGACAGTTAGGGCCACTGAAGCTTTCTTT. Its translation is CASSLWTVRATEAFF. The full variable domain, rest sourced from reference TRBV28 and TRBJ1-1, is DVKVTQSSRYLVKRTGEKVFLECVQDMDHENMFWYRQDPGLGLRLIYFSYDVKMKEKGDIPEGYSVSREKKERFSLILESASTNQTSMYLCASSLWTVRATEAFFGQGTRLTVV.

V usage is TRBV14 and J usage is TRBJ2-1; 8 bases align to TRBD2. The CDR3 loop spans 16 amino acids. Germline V lookup: CDR1 SGHDN, CDR2 FVKESK. With V trimmed by 4 bases and J by 8 bases, 13 bases remained unmatched. The CDR3 nucleotides are TGTGCCAGCAGCCGGCGACCGGGACTCGGGGGGGATGAGCAGTTCTTC. Amino acid sequence: CASSRRPGLGGDEQFF.

This clone has a handful of counts. Within the sample, other DNA sequences also encode this same CDR3. V usage is TRBV15 and J usage is TRBJ1-1; 7 positions match TRBD1. Germline CDR1 and CDR2: LNHNV and YYDKDF (reference sequence). With 4 bases clipped from V and 2 bases from J, the junction kept 7 bases outside the gene matches. This CDR3 comprises 15 residues. The CDR3 region is CATSTWGTANTEAFF. CDR3 DNA: TGTGCCACCAGCACCTGGGGGACAGCAAACACTGAAGCTTTCTTT.

The chain combines TRBV4-2 with TRBJ2-2; D might be TRBD2 (5 bases). Trimming removed 8 bases from V and 0 bases from J, with 10 bases in between. This CDR3 has 14 residues. Germline-derived CDR1 and CDR2 are LGHNA and YNFKEQ. The CDR3 DNA reads as TGTGCCAGCCAGAAGGGAGCGAACACCGGGGAGCTGTTTTTT. Translation: CASQKGANTGELFF.

V gene TRBV6-1 combines with J gene TRBJ1-5; tentatively, D is TRBD1 (5 bases). The CDR3 spans 16 residues. Trimming removed 0 bases at V and 5 bases at J, with 14 bases between. Germline loops: CDR1 MNHNS, CDR2 SASEGT. The CDR3 DNA follows: TGTGCCAGCAGTGAAGCGCAGGGTGGATGGGATCAGCCCCAGCATTTT. This gives the protein CASSEAQGGWDQPQHF.

The V and J genes are TRBV2 and TRBJ1-5, with TRBD1 as a possible D gene (6 bases). Germline V gene lookup returns CDR1 SNHLY and CDR2 FYNNEI. The CDR3 has 16 amino acids. Trimming removed 2 bases from V and 4 bases from J, with 15 bases in between. The CDR3 region is CASSERSGGANQPQHF. In nucleotides, the CDR3 is TGTGCCAGCAGTGAAAGGTCCGGGGGGGCTAATCAGCCCCAGCATTTT.

V is TRBV5-1 and J is TRBJ1-5, with TRBD1 identical over 7 bases. Trimming took 0 bases from V and 5 from J; bases not matched to a gene: 5. Germline loops: CDR1 SGHRS, CDR2 YFSETQ. CDR3 length: 15 residues. CDR3 protein: CASSLEGATDQPQHF. The CDR3 DNA is TGCGCCAGCAGCTTGGAGGGGGCGACGGATCAGCCCCAGCATTTT.

The chain combines TRBV6-1 with TRBJ1-2; TRBD1 matches at 7 bases. The CDR3 runs to 13 residues. Germline values: CDR1 MNHNS, CDR2 SASEGT. V lost 3 bases and J lost 4; bases outside the gene matches: 2. CDR3 residues: CASSDRDSYGYTF. Here the CDR3 DNA reads TGTGCCAGCAGTGATCGGGACAGCTATGGCTACACCTTC.

The chain is built from TRBV4-1 and TRBJ1-4; possibly TRBD1 for D (6 bases). Germline V gene data show CDR1 as MGHRA and CDR2 as YSYEKL. The CDR3 is 15 amino acids. V gave up 1 base and J gave up 15 bases, with 21 bases separating them. The CDR3 coding sequence is TGCGCCAGCAGCCAAGGGGCACAGGGTTTGGAAAGAGTGTTTTTT. Protein sequence: CASSQGAQGLERVFF.

The rearrangement joins TRBV6-6 to TRBJ2-5; the match to TRBD2 covers 7 bases. Germline CDR1 MNHNY, CDR2 SVGAGI (reference sequence). Unmatched junction bases numbered 8, after V lost 2 bases and J lost 5 bases. This CDR3 is 15 amino acids long. The CDR3 region is CASSYGWGEGETQYF. The CDR3 coding sequence is TGTGCCAGCAGTTACGGTTGGGGGGAGGGGGAGACCCAGTACTTC.